Below are 29 T cell receptor beta chains sequenced from a single sample in a study of patients and donors after allogeneic stem cell transplantation. TCRdb reprocessed the RT-PCR reads via MiXCR and lists one record per CDR3 protein. The table shows some 880,000 distinct CDR3 sequences, with more than 15% occurring only once. The sequencing sample was made of blood, either unsorted or a sorted T cell fraction (not recorded which). The receptors stem from a human donor who was either an allogeneic HSCT recipient or a stem cell or donor lymphocyte infusion donor (not recorded which). It is not recorded whose cells these are; they may come from a transplant donor.

This chain links TRBV9 with TRBJ1-3; D remains unclear. Germline V gene lookup returns CDR1 SGDLS and CDR2 YYNGEE. The CDR3 sequence is 14 residues long. V lost 0 bases, J lost 3 bases, and 7 bases lay in between. CDR3 loop: CASSVETFGNTIYF. CDR3 DNA: TGTGCCAGCAGCGTAGAGACCTTTGGAAACACCATATATTTT. Looking up the rest from reference TRBV9 and TRBJ1-3 gives the full variable domain: DSGVTQTPKHLITATGQRVTLRCSPRSGDLSVYWYQQSLDQGLQFLIQYYNGEERAKGNILERFSAQQFPDLHSELNLSSLELGDSALYFCASSVETFGNTIYFGEGSWLTVV.

This clonotype was seen only a few times. The V and J genes are TRBV27 and TRBJ1-1; 7 positions match TRBD1. J lost 6 bases, V lost 2 bases, and 9 bases had no gene match. Germline-derived CDR1 and CDR2 are MNHEY and SMNVEV (reference sequence). This CDR3 has 15 residues. The CDR3 protein is CASSLDRGRTAEAFF. The CDR3 coding sequence is TGTGCCAGCAGTTTAGATAGGGGGCGCACGGCTGAAGCTTTCTTT.

This clonotype was seen only once. The chain couples TRBV4-1 to TRBJ1-5; possible D gene TRBD1, 5 bases. CDR1 is MGHRA and CDR2 is YSYEKL in the germline V gene. V lost 4 bases and J 0 bases, leaving 16 bases between the germline ends. The CDR3 is 17 residues long. The CDR3 bases are TGCGCCAGCAGCCCGAAGGTAGGGGTCTATAGCAATCAGCCCCAGCATTTT. Protein: CASSPKVGVYSNQPQHF.

This chain links TRBV7-8 with TRBJ2-3, with TRBD2 matching 8 bases. This CDR3 has 18 residues. Germline V gene sequence: CDR1 SGHVS, CDR2 FQNEAQ. The V gene end was trimmed by 2 bases and the J gene end by 0 bases; junction bases not matched to a gene: 10. The CDR3 spells CASSLPPDSGVSTDTQYF. The CDR3 DNA is TGTGCCAGCAGCTTACCACCTGATAGCGGGGTTAGCACAGATACGCAGTATTTT. The full variable domain, its missing parts supplied by reference TRBV7-8 and TRBJ2-3, is GAGVSQSPRYKVAKRGQDVALRCDPISGHVSLFWYQQALGQGPEFLTYFQNEAQLDKSGLPSDRFFAERPEGSVSTLKIQRTQQEDSAVYLCASSLPPDSGVSTDTQYFGPGTRLTVL.

V is TRBV5-1 and J is TRBJ2-5; 9 bases fit TRBD2. The CDR3 extends over 15 amino acids. Trimming cost V 1 base and J 2 bases; bases outside gene matches: 3. Looked up from germline, CDR1 is SGHRS and CDR2 is YFSETQ. The CDR3 nucleotides are TGCGCCAGCAGCTTGAGCGGGGGGACTCAAGAGACCCAGTACTTC. It codes for CASSLSGGTQETQYF. Using reference TRBV5-1 and TRBJ2-5 for the parts outside the CDR3, the full variable domain is KAGVTQTPRYLIKTRGQQVTLSCSPISGHRSVSWYQQTPGQGLQFLFEYFSETQRNKGNFPGRFSGRQFSNSRSEMNVSTLELGDSALYLCASSLSGGTQETQYFGPGTRLLVL.

This clonotype was counted a few times. The chain links TRBV20-1 to TRBJ2-7; 13 bases agree with TRBD2. CDR3 length: 15 amino acids. The J segment lost 3 bases and the V segment lost 3 bases, leaving 5 bases of the junction unmatched. CDR1 and CDR2 from the germline V gene are DFQATT and SNEGSKA (reference sequence). CDR3 loop: CSARPGTSGVYEQYF. The CDR3 DNA follows: TGCAGTGCTAGGCCCGGGACTAGCGGGGTCTACGAGCAGTACTTC.

This clonotype was recorded a few times. The V gene is TRBV6-2 or TRBV6-3, the J gene TRBJ1-2; no clear D. Germline V lookup: CDR1 MNHEY, CDR2 SVGEGT. The V end lost 2 bases, the J end lost 0 bases, and 10 bases lay between the germline ends. The CDR3 runs to 15 residues. CDR3 protein: CASSYGPTSNYGYTF. In nucleotides, the CDR3 is TGTGCCAGCAGTTACGGGCCAACCTCTAACTATGGCTACACCTTC.

This clonotype was detected only a few times. The rearrangement joins TRBV5-1 to TRBJ2-3; D is perhaps TRBD2 (6 bases). Between the trimmed V and J ends, which lost 6 bases and 1 base, there was a span of 12 bases. Germline values: CDR1 SGHRS, CDR2 YFSETQ. The CDR3 has 14 amino acids. DNA of the CDR3: TGCGCCAGCAAAGGGGCTAGCGGCACAGATACGCAGTATTTT. Its protein is CASKGASGTDTQYF. Filled out from reference TRBV5-1 and TRBJ2-3, the complete variable domain reads KAGVTQTPRYLIKTRGQQVTLSCSPISGHRSVSWYQQTPGQGLQFLFEYFSETQRNKGNFPGRFSGRQFSNSRSEMNVSTLELGDSALYLCASKGASGTDTQYFGPGTRLTVL.

The chain is built from TRBV7-3 and TRBJ2-1, with TRBD2 matching 10 bases. This CDR3 has 15 residues. Trimming took 5 bases from V and 5 from J; bases not matched to a gene: 6. Germline V gene data show CDR1 as SGHTA and CDR2 as FQGTGA. CDR3 coding DNA: TGTGCCAGCAGCCCTCTAGCGGGAGTAAACAATGAGCAGTTCTTC. Amino acids: CASSPLAGVNNEQFF.

This clonotype was picked up a small number of times. The CDR3 loop reads CATSRDRHSSYEQYF. For the CDR3, the DNA is TGTGCCACCAGCAGAGATAGGCATAGCTCCTACGAGCAGTACTTC. V gene TRBV15 combines with J gene TRBJ2-7; no firm D call. V was shortened by 0 bases and J by 0 bases, with 9 bases between the two germline ends. The germline V gene has CDR1 LNHNV and CDR2 YYDKDF (reference sequence). The length of the CDR3 is 15 residues.

This clonotype was observed a few times. V usage is TRBV20-1 and J usage is TRBJ2-7; the D gene is possibly TRBD2 (5 bases). This CDR3 has 14 residues. Germline CDR1 DFQATT, CDR2 SNEGSKA (reference sequence). V lost 6 bases to trimming and J lost 2 bases, with 17 bases between them. In DNA, the CDR3 is TGCAGTGCCCTCCATCGGCGGGCGACCTACGAGCAGTACTTC. It codes for CSALHRRATYEQYF.

This clonotype has more than one count but fewer than ten. The chain is built from TRBV4-1 and TRBJ1-2; D is undetermined. The CDR3 spans 15 residues. Germline CDR1 and CDR2: MGHRA and YSYEKL. The V end lost 1 base, the J end lost 2 bases, and 11 bases lay between the germline ends. This chain's CDR3 is CASSQVERGNYGYTF. The CDR3 region has the DNA TGCGCCAGCAGCCAAGTGGAACGGGGAAACTATGGCTACACCTTC.

This clonotype showed up just a few times. This chain links TRBV28 with TRBJ2-7, with D possibly matching TRBD2 (5 bases). The CDR3 spans 13 residues. CDR1 is MDHEN, CDR2 SYDVKM, per germline. The V end lost 2 bases, the J end lost 6 bases, and 11 bases lay between the germline ends. Here the CDR3 DNA reads TGTGCCAGCAGTTTAGGACCTGAGGGCGAGCAGTACTTC. This encodes CASSLGPEGEQYF.

The chain uses TRBV27 and TRBJ1-1; tentatively, D is TRBD1 (5 bases). The germline V and J ends were trimmed by 7 bases and 3 bases, with 15 bases remaining between them. Per the germline V gene, CDR1 is MNHEY and CDR2 is SMNVEV (reference sequence). This CDR3 is built from 14 residues. The CDR3 loop is CASTPLGRHTEAFF. CDR3 DNA sequence: TGTGCCAGCACCCCATTGGGACGCCACACTGAAGCTTTCTTT.

The J gene is TRBJ1-2, the V gene TRBV20-1; D possibly corresponds to TRBD1 (6 bases). The CDR3 has 15 amino acids. Germline V gene data show CDR1 as DFQATT and CDR2 as SNEGSKA (reference sequence). V lost 4 bases and J 3 bases, leaving 18 bases between the germline ends. This CDR3 reads CSAMGGRSKHYGYTF. As DNA, the CDR3 is TGCAGTGCTATGGGGGGCCGTTCTAAGCACTATGGCTACACCTTC.

CDR3 bases: TGTGCCAGCAGTTTTGGCCACATTCAGTACTTC. Translating it yields CASSFGHIQYF. The chain employs TRBV28 and TRBJ2-4; D remains unclear. The CDR3 sequence is 11 residues long. Germline values: CDR1 MDHEN, CDR2 SYDVKM. The V end was cut by 3 bases, the J end by 8 bases, with 5 bases between. The full variable domain, rest sourced from reference TRBV28 and TRBJ2-4, is DVKVTQSSRYLVKRTGEKVFLECVQDMDHENMFWYRQDPGLGLRLIYFSYDVKMKEKGDIPEGYSVSREKKERFSLILESASTNQTSMYLCASSFGHIQYFGAGTRLSVL.

V and J are TRBV10-3 and TRBJ1-3; D not certain. Germline V gene data show CDR1 as ENHRY and CDR2 as SYGVKD. The CDR3 is 17 amino acids. The V end lost 4 bases, the J end lost 0 bases, and 16 bases lay between the germline ends. The CDR3 reads CAISVQAADSSGNTIYF. The CDR3 bases are TGTGCCATCAGTGTCCAGGCCGCGGATAGCTCTGGAAACACCATATATTTT.

The gene calls are TRBV10-3 and TRBJ2-2; unclear D gene. CDR1 and CDR2 from the germline V gene are ENHRY and SYGVKD. Trimming removed 4 bases from V and 2 bases from J, with 5 bases in between. The CDR3 loop spans 13 amino acids. CDR3 nucleotides: TGTGCCATCAGTGCCGGTAACACCGGGGAGCTGTTTTTT. The encoded protein is CAISAGNTGELFF.

The chain has TRBV15 and TRBJ2-2, with D perhaps TRBD2 (6 bases). The ends were cut back, 1 base at V and 0 bases at J, with 9 bases in the middle. This CDR3 is 16 amino acids long. Germline CDR1 reads LNHNV; CDR2 reads YYDKDF (reference sequence). CDR3 amino acids: CATSRALASNTGELFF. CDR3 nucleotide sequence: TGTGCCACCAGCAGAGCGCTAGCGTCGAACACCGGGGAGCTGTTTTTT. The whole variable domain, remainder taken from reference TRBV15 and TRBJ2-2, is DAMVIQNPRYQVTQFGKPVTLSCSQTLNHNVMYWYQQKSSQAPKLLFHYYDKDFNNEADTPDNFQSRRPNTSFCFLDIRSPGLGDTAMYLCATSRALASNTGELFFGEGSRLTVL.

This clonotype was seen at least ten times. The chain recombines TRBV6-6 with TRBJ2-7, with 7 bases aligning to TRBD1. V shed 0 bases, J shed 4 bases, and the junction held 0 bases outside the gene matches. Germline V CDR1 and CDR2: MNHNY, SVGAGI (reference sequence). This CDR3 spans 13 amino acids. The CDR3 is CASSYSQGYEQYF. The DNA for the CDR3 is TGTGCCAGCAGTTACTCACAGGGGTACGAGCAGTACTTC.

Details on this clonotype: Likely a read error: the CDR3 ends without its conserved phenylalanine or tryptophan. The genes are TRBV6-4 and TRBJ2-2; 8 bases match TRBD1. From germline, CDR1 is MRHNA and CDR2 SNTAGT. This CDR3 region has 14 residues. After removal of 6 bases from V and 2 bases from J, the junction contained 2 bases not matched to a gene. The CDR3 DNA follows: TGTGCCAGCAGAGGGACAGGCAACACCGGGGAGCTGTTTTCT. Amino acid sequence: CASRGTGNTGELFS.

This chain links TRBV20-1 with TRBJ2-7; D may be TRBD1 (6 bases). Trimming shortened V by 6 bases and J by 3 bases, and 27 bases separated the two germline ends. The germline gives CDR1 DFQATT, CDR2 SNEGSKA (reference sequence). The CDR3 runs to 17 residues. The CDR3 reads CSANTVLTGLTYYEQYF. CDR3 nucleotide sequence: TGCAGTGCAAACACCGTCCTCACAGGGTTGACTTACTACGAGCAGTACTTC.

In this sample, this clonotype turned up many times. The rearrangement joins TRBV29-1 to TRBJ2-7, with a possible D match to TRBD1 (5 bases). Germline V CDR1 and CDR2: SQVTM, ANQGSEA. V was trimmed by 1 base and J by 3 bases, leaving 16 bases between them. This CDR3 has 15 amino acids. CDR3 in amino acids: CSVEGQPGSGYEQYF. For the CDR3, the DNA is TGCAGCGTTGAAGGACAGCCTGGGTCAGGCTACGAGCAGTACTTC.

The chain joins TRBV28 to TRBJ2-7; D tentatively reads TRBD1 or TRBD2 (5 bases each). CDR1 and CDR2 (germline): MDHEN, SYDVKM. Trimming stripped 8 bases from V and 5 bases from J, with 13 bases between. This CDR3 contains 12 residues. The CDR3 sequence: CASGGSVHEQYF. The CDR3 DNA reads as TGTGCCAGCGGGGGAAGCGTACACGAGCAGTACTTC.

Ten or more counts support this clonotype. This chain links TRBV12-3 or TRBV12-4 with TRBJ1-1; 12 bases map to TRBD1. Germline trimming cut 3 bases from V and 10 bases from J; bases unmatched to any gene: 3. The length of the CDR3 is 13 residues. The CDR3 reads CASSLGQGAGAFF. As DNA, the CDR3 is TGTGCCAGCAGTTTGGGACAGGGGGCGGGAGCTTTCTTT.

Only a few counts were recorded for this clonotype. J is TRBJ1-6 and V is TRBV12-3 or TRBV12-4, with 7 positions matching TRBD1. V shed 6 bases and J 6 bases; nucleotides not matched to a gene: 5. The CDR3 has 14 amino acids. The CDR3 loop reads CASRRGQRNSPLHF. The CDR3 coding sequence is TGTGCCAGCAGGAGGGGACAGCGTAATTCACCCCTCCACTTT.

This clonotype was recorded a few times. This chain uses TRBV4-3 with TRBJ1-4, with D tentatively TRBD1 (6 bases). Germline V gene lookup returns CDR1 LGHNA and CDR2 YSLEER. CDR3 size: 15 residues. V shed 2 bases and J shed 0 bases, with 7 bases lying between them. The CDR3 reads CASSQPGATNEKLFF. The CDR3 DNA sequence: TGCGCCAGCAGCCAACCAGGGGCAACTAATGAAAAACTGTTTTTT.

V and J are TRBV19 and TRBJ1-1; TRBD1 might be the D (5 bases). Germline V CDR1 and CDR2: LNHDA, SQIVND (reference sequence). This CDR3 has 15 amino acids. V lost 6 bases, J lost 0 bases, and 14 bases lay in between. The CDR3 sequence: CASRKDRLMNTEAFF. The CDR3 nucleotides are TGTGCCAGTAGAAAAGACAGACTGATGAACACTGAAGCTTTCTTT.

V gene TRBV6-5 combines with J gene TRBJ2-7; possibly TRBD1 or TRBD2 for D (6 bases each). The CDR3 runs to 17 residues. Trimming stripped 2 bases from V and 3 bases from J, with 20 bases between. The V gene's germline CDR1 is MNHEY and CDR2 SVGAGI. CDR3 residues: CASSYEPLAGQIYEQYF. The CDR3 nucleotides are TGTGCCAGCAGTTACGAGCCTCTGGCGGGACAAATCTACGAGCAGTACTTC.